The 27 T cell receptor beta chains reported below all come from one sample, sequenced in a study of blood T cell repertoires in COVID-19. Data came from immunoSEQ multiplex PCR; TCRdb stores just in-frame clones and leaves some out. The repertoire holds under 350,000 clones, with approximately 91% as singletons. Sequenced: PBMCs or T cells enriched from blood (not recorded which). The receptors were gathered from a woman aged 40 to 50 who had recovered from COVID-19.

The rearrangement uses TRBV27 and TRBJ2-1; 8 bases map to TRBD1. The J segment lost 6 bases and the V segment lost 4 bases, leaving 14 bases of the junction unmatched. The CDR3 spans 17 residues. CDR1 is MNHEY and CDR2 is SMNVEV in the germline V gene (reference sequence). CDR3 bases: TGTGCCAGCAGTTCGCCCCCGGGCAGGGGGCGAATCAATGAGCAGTTCTTC. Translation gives CASSSPPGRGRINEQFF.

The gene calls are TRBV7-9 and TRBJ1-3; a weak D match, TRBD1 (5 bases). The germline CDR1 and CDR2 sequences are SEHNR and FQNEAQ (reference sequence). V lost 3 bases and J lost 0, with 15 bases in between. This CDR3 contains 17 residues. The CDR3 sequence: CASSFSTGWDSGNTIYF. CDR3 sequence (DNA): TGTGCCAGCAGCTTCTCCACAGGATGGGACTCTGGAAACACCATATATTTT. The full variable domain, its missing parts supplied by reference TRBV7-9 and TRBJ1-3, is DTGVSQNPRHKITKRGQNVTFRCDPISEHNRLYWYRQTLGQGPEFLTYFQNEAQLEKSRLLSDRFSAERPKGSFSTLEIQRTEQGDSAMYLCASSFSTGWDSGNTIYFGEGSWLTVV.

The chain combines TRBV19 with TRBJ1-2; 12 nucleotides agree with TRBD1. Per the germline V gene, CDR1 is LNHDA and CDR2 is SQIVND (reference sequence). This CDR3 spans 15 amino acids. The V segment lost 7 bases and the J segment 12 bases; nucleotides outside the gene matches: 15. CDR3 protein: CASTLGGTGGFGHTF. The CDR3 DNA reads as TGTGCCAGTACCTTAGGGGGGACAGGGGGCTTCGGCCACACCTTC.

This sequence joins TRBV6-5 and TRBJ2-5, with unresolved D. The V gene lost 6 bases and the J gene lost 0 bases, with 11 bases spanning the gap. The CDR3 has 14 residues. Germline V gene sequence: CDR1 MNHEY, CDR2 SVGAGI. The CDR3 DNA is TGTGCCAGCAGCTTGGCGCGGCACCAAGAGACCCAGTACTTC. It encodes CASSLARHQETQYF.

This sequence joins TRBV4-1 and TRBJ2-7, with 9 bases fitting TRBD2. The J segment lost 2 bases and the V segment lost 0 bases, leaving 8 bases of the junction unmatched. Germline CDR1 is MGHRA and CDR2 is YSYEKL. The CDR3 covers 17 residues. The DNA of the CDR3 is TGCGCCAGCAGCCAAGATTCTAGCGGGATCCCGCCCTACGAGCAGTACTTC. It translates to CASSQDSSGIPPYEQYF.

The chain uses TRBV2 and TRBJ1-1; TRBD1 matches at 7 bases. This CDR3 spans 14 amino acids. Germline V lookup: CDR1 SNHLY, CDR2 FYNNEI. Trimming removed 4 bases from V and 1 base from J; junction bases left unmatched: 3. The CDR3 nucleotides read TGTGCCAGCAGTGTCGCAGGGGGGAACACTGAAGCTTTCTTT. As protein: CASSVAGGNTEAFF.

The CDR3: CASSLSQGGANYGYTF. The CDR3, as DNA: TGTGCCAGCAGTTTGTCGCAGGGGGGAGCTAACTATGGCTACACCTTC. This rearrangement joins TRBV28 to TRBJ1-2; 7 bases agree with TRBD1. Germline CDR1 is MDHEN and CDR2 is SYDVKM. V trimming: 3 bases; J trimming: 0 bases; junction bases outside the gene matches: 7. The CDR3 extends over 16 amino acids.

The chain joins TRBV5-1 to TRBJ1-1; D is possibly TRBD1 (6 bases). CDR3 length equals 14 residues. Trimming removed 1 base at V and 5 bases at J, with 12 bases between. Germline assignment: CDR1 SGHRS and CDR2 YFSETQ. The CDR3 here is CASSLSVTGTEAFF. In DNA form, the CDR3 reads TGCGCCAGCAGCTTGAGCGTAACAGGGACTGAAGCTTTCTTT.

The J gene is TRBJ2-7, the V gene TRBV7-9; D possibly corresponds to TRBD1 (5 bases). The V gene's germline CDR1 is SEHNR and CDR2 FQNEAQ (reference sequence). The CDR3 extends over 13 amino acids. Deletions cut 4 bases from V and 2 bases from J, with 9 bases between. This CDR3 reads CASSSDITYEQYF. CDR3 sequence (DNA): TGTGCCAGCAGCTCGGACATTACCTACGAGCAGTACTTC.

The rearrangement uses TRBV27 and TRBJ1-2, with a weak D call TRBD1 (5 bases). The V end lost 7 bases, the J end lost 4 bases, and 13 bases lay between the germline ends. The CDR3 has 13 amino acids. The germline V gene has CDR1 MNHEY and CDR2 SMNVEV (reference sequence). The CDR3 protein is CASKPGLVYGYTF. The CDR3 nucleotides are TGTGCCAGCAAACCGGGACTGGTCTATGGCTACACCTTC.

The CDR3: CASSIAPGATNEKLFF. DNA for the CDR3: TGTGCCAGTAGTATAGCGCCCGGTGCAACTAATGAAAAACTGTTTTTT. The chain employs TRBV19 and TRBJ1-4; D uncertain. CDR1 LNHDA and CDR2 SQIVND come from the germline V gene (reference sequence). This CDR3 contains 16 residues. V lost 1 base, J lost 0 bases, and 9 bases lay in between. Filled out from reference TRBV19 and TRBJ1-4, the complete variable domain reads DGGITQSPKYLFRKEGQNVTLSCEQNLNHDAMYWYRQDPGQGLRLIYYSQIVNDFQKGDIAEGYSVSREKKESFPLTVTSAQKNPTAFYLCASSIAPGATNEKLFFGSGTQLSVL.

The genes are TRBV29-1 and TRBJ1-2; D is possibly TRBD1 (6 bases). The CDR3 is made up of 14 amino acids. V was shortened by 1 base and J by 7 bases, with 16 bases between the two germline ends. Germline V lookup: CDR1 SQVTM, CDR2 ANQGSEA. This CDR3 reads CSVEVQGLSGGYTF. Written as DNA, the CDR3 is TGCAGCGTTGAAGTCCAGGGGCTGAGCGGTGGCTACACCTTC.

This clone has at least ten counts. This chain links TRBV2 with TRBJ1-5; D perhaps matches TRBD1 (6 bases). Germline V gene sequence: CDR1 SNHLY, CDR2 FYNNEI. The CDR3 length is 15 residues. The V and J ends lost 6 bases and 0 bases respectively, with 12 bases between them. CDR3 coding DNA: TGTGCCAGCAGGAACGGACAGTATAGCAATCAGCCCCAGCATTTT. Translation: CASRNGQYSNQPQHF. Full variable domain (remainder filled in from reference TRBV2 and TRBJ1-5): EPEVTQTPSHQVTQMGQEVILRCVPISNHLYFYWYRQILGQKVEFLVSFYNNEISEKSEIFDDQFSVERPDGSNFTLKIRSTKLEDSAMYFCASRNGQYSNQPQHFGDGTRLSIL.

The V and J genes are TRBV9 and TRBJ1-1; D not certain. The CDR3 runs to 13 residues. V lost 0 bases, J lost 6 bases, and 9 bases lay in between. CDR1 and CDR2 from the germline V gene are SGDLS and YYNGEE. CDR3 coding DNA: TGTGCCAGCAGCGTAGCTCCTTTCCCTGAAGCTTTCTTT. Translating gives CASSVAPFPEAFF.

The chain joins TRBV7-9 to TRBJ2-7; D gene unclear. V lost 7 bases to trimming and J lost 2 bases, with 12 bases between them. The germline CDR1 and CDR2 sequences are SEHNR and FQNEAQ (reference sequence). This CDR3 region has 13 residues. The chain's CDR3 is CASTVSNPYEQYF. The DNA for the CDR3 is TGTGCCAGCACGGTGTCTAACCCCTACGAGCAGTACTTC.

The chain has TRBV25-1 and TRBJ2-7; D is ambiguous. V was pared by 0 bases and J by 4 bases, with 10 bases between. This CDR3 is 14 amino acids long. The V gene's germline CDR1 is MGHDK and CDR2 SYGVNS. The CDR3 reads CASSEYPHSYEQYF. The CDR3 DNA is TGTGCCAGCAGTGAATACCCACACAGTTACGAGCAGTACTTC.

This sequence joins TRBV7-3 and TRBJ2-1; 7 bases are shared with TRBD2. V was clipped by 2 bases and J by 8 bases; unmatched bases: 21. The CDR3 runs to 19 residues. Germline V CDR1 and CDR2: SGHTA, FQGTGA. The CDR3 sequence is CASSLSGRASGPFVDEQFF. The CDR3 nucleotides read TGTGCCAGCAGCTTATCCGGGCGGGCTAGCGGCCCTTTTGTCGATGAGCAGTTCTTC.

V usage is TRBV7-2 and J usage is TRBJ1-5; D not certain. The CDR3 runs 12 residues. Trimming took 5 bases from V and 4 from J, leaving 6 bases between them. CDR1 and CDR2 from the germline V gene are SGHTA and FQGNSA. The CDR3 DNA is TGTGCCAGCAGCATACTAAATCAGCCCCAGCATTTT. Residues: CASSILNQPQHF.

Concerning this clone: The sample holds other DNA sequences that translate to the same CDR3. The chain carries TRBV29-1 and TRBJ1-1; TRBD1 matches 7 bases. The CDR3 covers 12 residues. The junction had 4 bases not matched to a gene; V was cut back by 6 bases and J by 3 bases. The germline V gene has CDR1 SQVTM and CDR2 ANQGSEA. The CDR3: CSVRQGHTEAFF. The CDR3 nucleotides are TGCAGCGTCCGACAGGGTCACACTGAAGCTTTCTTT. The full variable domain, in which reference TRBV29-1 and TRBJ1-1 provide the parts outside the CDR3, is SAVISQKPSRDICQRGTSLTIQCQVDSQVTMMFWYRQQPGQSLTLIATANQGSEATYESGFVIDKFPISRPNLTFSTLTVSNMSPEDSSIYLCSVRQGHTEAFFGQGTRLTVV.

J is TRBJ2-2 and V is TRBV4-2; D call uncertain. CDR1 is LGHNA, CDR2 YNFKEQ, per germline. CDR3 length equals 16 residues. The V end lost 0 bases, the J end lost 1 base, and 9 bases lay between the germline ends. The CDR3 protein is CASSQETGWNTGELFF. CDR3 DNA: TGTGCCAGCAGCCAAGAGACCGGGTGGAACACCGGGGAGCTGTTTTTT.

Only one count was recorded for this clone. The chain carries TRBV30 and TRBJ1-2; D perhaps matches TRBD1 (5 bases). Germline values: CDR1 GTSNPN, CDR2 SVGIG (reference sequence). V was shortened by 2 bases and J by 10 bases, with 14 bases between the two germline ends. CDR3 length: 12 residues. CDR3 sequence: CAWSTPGGSYTF. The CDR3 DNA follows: TGTGCCTGGAGTACCCCTGGGGGGTCCTACACCTTC.

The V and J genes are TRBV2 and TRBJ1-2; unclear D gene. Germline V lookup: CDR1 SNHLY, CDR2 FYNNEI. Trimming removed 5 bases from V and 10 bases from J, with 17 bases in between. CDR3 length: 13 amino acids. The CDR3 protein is CASSLNTRNNYTF. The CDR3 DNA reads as TGTGCCAGCAGTTTGAACACTAGGAATAACTACACCTTC.

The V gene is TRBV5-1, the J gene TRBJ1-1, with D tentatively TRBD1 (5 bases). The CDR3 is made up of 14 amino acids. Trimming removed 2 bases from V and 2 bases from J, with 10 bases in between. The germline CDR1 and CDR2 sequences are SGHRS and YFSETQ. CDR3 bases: TGCGCCAGCAGCTTTGACGGACATAACACTGAAGCTTTCTTT. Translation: CASSFDGHNTEAFF.

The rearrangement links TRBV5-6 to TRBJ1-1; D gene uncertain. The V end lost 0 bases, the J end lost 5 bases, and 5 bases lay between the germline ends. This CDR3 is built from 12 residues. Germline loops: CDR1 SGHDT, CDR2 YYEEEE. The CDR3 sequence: CASSLARTEAFF. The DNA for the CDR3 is TGTGCCAGCAGCTTGGCCCGGACTGAAGCTTTCTTT.

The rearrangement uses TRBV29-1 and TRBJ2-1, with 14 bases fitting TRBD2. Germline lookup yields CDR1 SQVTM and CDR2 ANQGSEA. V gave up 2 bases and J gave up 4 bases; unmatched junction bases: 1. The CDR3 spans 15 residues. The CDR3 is CSVERTSGRYNEQFF. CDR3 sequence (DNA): TGCAGCGTTGAACGGACTAGCGGGAGGTACAATGAGCAGTTCTTC.

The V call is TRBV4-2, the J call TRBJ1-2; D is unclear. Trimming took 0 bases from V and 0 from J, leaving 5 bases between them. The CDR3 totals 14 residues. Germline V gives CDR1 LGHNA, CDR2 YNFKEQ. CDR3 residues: CASSQEGANYGYTF. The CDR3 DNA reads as TGTGCCAGCAGCCAAGAAGGAGCTAACTATGGCTACACCTTC.

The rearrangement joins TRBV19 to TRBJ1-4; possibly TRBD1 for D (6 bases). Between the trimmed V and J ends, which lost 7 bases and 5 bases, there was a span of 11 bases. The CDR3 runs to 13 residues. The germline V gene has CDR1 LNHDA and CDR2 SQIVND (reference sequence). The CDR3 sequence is CASKTGQNEKLFF. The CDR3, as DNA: TGTGCCAGTAAAACAGGGCAAAATGAAAAACTGTTTTTT.